Given below is one T cell receptor (beta chain) in context. The antigen it recognizes is unknown. Qualities for individual bases were not recorded, and no much larger clone is one base off. This entry belongs to a study of T cells in Graves' hyperthyroidism and ophthalmopathy (dated by TCRdb to between 2017 and 2020). Broadly, across the study: Peripheral blood samples were taken at the time of initial diagnosis, prior to any treatment. The paper describes TCR Vbeta CDR3 sequencing of 135 peripheral blood samples, made up of about 41 ophthalmopathy patients, roughly 80 hyperthyroidism patients and roughly 17 progressor patients. Prospective prediction of ophthalmopathy was tested in an independent validation cohort of 18 to 20 hyperthyroidism patients and 17 patients who later progressed to ophthalmopathy. For training and testing, the approximately 92 patients in the discovery cohort were randomly divided in a 7:3 ratio. After sampling, hyperthyroidism patients received methimazole starting at 30 mg daily, and ophthalmopathy patients received high-dose intravenous methylprednisolone. To identify distinguishing TCR V-J signatures, a discovery cohort of 95 to 100 patients was used, comprising some 45 with Graves' ophthalmopathy and around 60 with stable Graves' hyperthyroidism. The study also compared thyroid tissue and blood T-cell repertoires from roughly six Graves' hyperthyroidism patients.

The TCR beta CDR3 regions were amplified from the RNA transcripts. A first-round RT-PCR of the TCR CDR3 used the HTBI primer set with the Qiagen OneStep RT-PCR kit. Libraries were constructed in a second round of multiplex PCR, after which size selection and purification were carried out. Paired-end sequencing of the libraries was performed with 100 bp reads on an Illumina HiSeq2000. On the authors' methods: SOAPnuke was used to process the raw data, throwing out any read that contained adapters or uncalled bases, had a mean Phred below 15, or lacked an exact constant-primer or identifier match. COPE v1.2.5 was used to merge the high-quality paired reads, and each unique nucleotide sequence was defined as a clonotype. Clonotypes were aligned to IMGT TRBV, TRBD and TRBJ reference segments using MiTCR v1.1. Analysis was restricted to V-J combinations with a frequency above 0.0001, which covered about 99% of repertoires. The TCS score was defined as the ratio of F50 (clonal expansion) to E x V (chaos), calculated using BLOSUM62-based TCRdist between CDR3 peptides within each V-J. Welch's t-statistics and random forest reduced around 510 V-J features to 13, which were used in a naive Bayes classifier (R e1071). TCRdb's own reprocessing of the public reads used fastp at Q25 and MiXCR and kept productive beta chains. Each entry merges the rows of one CDR3 protein and shows their most common DNA and genes. The V and J calls, along with clone size, are taken from TCRdb and not from the paper's own processing. The sample table holds about 600,000 distinct CDR3 sequences, of which roughly 16% were seen once. The ten largest make up roughly 3.5% of the sample.

Broader findings and caveats from the paper: No statistical method was used to fix the sample size in advance, and group allocation was not hidden from the investigators. Most expanded thyroid clonotypes (frequency above 0.001) were also detected in blood, suggesting blood repertoires may reflect thyroid immune responses. During validation, the model predicted progression to ophthalmopathy a median of about 6.3 months ahead of onset, with around 71% sensitivity and more than 72% specificity. Ophthalmopathy was separated from stable hyperthyroidism by a 13 V-J signature model, with approximately 89% sensitivity and about 84% specificity obtained in cross-validation and 80%/75% obtained in testing.

Ophthalmopathy patients had moderately to severely active disease, Clinical Activity Score of at least 3, NOSPECS grade of at least 4, and duration under 3 months. Exclusion was applied to patients with uncontrolled infections, other autoimmune diseases, pregnancy or lactation. Diagnoses were established on the basis of clinical symptoms, serum thyroxine and TRAb, thyroid ultrasound, and orbital computed tomography. PBMCs were separated from under 11 ml of fresh peripheral blood using Ficoll-Paque density gradient centrifugation. Total RNA was extracted with Trizol reagent, and quality was checked on an Agilent 2100 Bioanalyzer. Sequenced input: blood. This receptor was identified in a middle-aged woman with Graves' ophthalmopathy.

The nucleotides read TGTGCCAGCAGTTCTACAGGGAAAAGAGGCTACACCTTC. Its coded protein is CASSSTGKRGYTF. Recombination connected TRBV7-2 to TRBJ1-2; TRBD1 could be the D gene, as 6 bases match. The junction carries 16 bases between V and J, which are trimmed by 6 bases and 8 bases respectively. CDR1 is given as SGHTA and CDR2 as FQGNSA, both from the germline V gene. Inclusive of the bounding cysteine and phenylalanine, the CDR3 is 13 residues long. Only the CDR3 part of the read is kept: 39 bases, read in frame from the first base.